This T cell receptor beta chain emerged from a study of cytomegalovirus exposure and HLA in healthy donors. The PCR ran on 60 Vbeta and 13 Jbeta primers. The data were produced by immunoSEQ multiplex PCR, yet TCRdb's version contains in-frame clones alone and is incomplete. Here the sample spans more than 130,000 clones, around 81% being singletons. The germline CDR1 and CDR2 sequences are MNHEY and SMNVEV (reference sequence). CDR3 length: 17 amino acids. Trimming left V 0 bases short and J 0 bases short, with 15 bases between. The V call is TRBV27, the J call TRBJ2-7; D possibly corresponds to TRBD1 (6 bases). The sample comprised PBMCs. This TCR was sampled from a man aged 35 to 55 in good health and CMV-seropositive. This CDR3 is CASSLSRGAALSYEQYF. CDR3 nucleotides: TGTGCCAGCAGTTTATCCAGGGGAGCTGCCCTCTCCTACGAGCAGTACTTC.